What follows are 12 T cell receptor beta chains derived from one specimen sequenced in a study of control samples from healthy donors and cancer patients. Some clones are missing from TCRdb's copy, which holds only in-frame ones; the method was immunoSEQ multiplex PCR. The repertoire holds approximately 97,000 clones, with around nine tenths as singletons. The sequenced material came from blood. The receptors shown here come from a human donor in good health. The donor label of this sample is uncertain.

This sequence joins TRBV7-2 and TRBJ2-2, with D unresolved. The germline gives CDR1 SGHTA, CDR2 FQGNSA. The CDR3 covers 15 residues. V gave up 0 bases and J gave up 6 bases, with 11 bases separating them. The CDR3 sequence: CASSLALLLAGELFF. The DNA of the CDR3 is TGTGCCAGCAGCTTAGCGCTTTTGCTAGCCGGGGAGCTGTTTTTT.

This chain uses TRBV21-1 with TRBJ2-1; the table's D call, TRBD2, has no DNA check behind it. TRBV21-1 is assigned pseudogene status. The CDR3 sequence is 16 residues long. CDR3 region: CASSPHGRRVLNEQFF. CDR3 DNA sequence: TGTGCCAGCAGCCCACATGGTAGGCGGGTACTTAATGAGCAGTTCTTC.

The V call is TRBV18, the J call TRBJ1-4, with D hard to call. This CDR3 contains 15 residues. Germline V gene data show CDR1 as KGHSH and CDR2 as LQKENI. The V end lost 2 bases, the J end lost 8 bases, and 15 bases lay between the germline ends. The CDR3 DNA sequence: TGTGCCAGCTCACCAACGTCGGGCATAAGGGAAAAACTGTTTTTT. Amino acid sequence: CASSPTSGIREKLFF.

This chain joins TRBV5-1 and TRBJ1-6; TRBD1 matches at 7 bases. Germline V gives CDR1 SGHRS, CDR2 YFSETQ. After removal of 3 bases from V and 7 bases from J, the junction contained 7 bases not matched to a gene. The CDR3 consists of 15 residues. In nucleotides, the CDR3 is TGCGCCAGCAGCTCAGACAGGGTACGCAATTCACCCCTCCACTTT. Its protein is CASSSDRVRNSPLHF.

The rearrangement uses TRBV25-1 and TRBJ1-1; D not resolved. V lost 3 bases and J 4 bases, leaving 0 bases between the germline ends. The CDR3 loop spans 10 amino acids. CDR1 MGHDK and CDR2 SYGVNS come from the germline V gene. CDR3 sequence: CASSDTEAFF. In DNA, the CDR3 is TGTGCCAGCAGTGACACTGAAGCTTTCTTT. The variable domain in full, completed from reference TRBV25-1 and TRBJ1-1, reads EADIYQTPRYLVIGTGKKITLECSQTMGHDKMYWYQQDPGMELHLIHYSYGVNSTEKGDLSSESTVSRIRTEHFPLTLESARPSHTSQYLCASSDTEAFFGQGTRLTVV.

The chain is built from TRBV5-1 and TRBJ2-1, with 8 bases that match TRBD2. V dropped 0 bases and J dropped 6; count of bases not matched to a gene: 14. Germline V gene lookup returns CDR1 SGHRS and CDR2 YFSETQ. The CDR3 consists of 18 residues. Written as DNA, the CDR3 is TGCGCCAGCAGCTTGGGTCGCCGCCCCGGGGGGGTCCGCAATGAGCAGTTCTTC. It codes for CASSLGRRPGGVRNEQFF.

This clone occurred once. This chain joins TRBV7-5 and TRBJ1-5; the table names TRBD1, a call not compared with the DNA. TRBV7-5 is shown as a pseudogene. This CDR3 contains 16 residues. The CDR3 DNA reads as TGTGTCAGAAGCTTAGATTCTACAGGGTCAGATCAGCCCCAGCATTTT. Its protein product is CVRSLDSTGSDQPQHF.

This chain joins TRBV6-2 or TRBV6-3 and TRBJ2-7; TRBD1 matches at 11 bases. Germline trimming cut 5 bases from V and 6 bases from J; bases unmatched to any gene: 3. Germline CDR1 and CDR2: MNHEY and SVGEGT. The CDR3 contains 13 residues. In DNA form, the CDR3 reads TGTGCCAGCAGTGGGACAGGGGGTGCCGAGCAGTACTTC. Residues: CASSGTGGAEQYF.

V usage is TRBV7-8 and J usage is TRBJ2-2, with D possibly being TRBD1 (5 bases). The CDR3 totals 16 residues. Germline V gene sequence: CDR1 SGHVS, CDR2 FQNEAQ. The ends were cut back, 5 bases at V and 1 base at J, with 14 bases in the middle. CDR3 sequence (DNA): TGTGCCAGCAGCGCCCTGTCCAGGGTGAACACCGGGGAGCTGTTTTTT. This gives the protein CASSALSRVNTGELFF.

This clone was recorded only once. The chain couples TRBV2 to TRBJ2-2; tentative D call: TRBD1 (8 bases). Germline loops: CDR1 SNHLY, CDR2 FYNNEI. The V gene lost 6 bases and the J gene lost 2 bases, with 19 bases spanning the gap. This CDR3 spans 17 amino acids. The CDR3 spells CASRADRGGGNTGELFF. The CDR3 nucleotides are TGTGCCAGCAGGGCAGACAGGGGAGGGGGAAACACCGGGGAGCTGTTTTTT.

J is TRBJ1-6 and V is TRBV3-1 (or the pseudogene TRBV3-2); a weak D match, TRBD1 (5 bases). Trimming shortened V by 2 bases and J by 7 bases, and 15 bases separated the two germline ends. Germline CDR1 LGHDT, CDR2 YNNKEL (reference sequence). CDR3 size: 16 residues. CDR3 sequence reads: CASSQPSGTGNSPLHF. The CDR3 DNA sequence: TGTGCCAGCAGCCAACCCTCCGGGACGGGGAATTCACCCCTCCACTTT.

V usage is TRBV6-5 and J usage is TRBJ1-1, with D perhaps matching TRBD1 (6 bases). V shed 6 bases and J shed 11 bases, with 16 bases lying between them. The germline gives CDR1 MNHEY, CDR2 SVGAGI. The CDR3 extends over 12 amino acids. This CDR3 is CASSRGAGKAFF. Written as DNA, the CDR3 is TGTGCCAGCAGCCGGGGGGCAGGGAAGGCTTTCTTT.